A single sample is the source of the 27 T cell receptor beta chains below, sequenced in a study of T cells in Graves' hyperthyroidism and ophthalmopathy. Amplification of TCR beta CDR3 regions used RNA as the template. HTBI primers were used for first-round RT-PCR of the TCR CDR3. TCRdb passed the multiplex PCR reads through MiXCR, listing each CDR3 protein once. The table records a few hundred thousand distinct CDR3 sequences, 20% to 25% of them present only once. The sequenced sample was blood. The receptor source for this set is a man between 45 and 60 years old with Graves' hyperthyroidism.

A remark on this clonotype: A read error may account for a junction end that differs from germline. The chain couples TRBV7-3 to TRBJ2-1; D may be TRBD1 (5 bases). The CDR3 totals 17 residues. Looked up from germline, CDR1 is SGHTA and CDR2 is FQGTGA. The CDR3 here is CASSLRDSIPSHNEQFF. In DNA form, the CDR3 reads TGTGCCAGCAGCTTACGAGACAGTATCCCCTCCCACAATGAGCAGTTCTTC.

The table lists this clonotype with a few counts. The rearrangement links TRBV29-1 to TRBJ1-1; no firm D call. Trimming shortened V by 4 bases and J by 5 bases, and 11 bases separated the two germline ends. The CDR3 runs 12 residues. CDR1 is SQVTM, CDR2 ANQGSEA, per germline. This CDR3 is CSVGDPGTEAFF. The DNA for the CDR3 is TGCAGCGTTGGAGACCCGGGGACTGAAGCTTTCTTT.

The chain couples TRBV7-9 to TRBJ2-7, with 7 bases matching TRBD1. Germline lookup yields CDR1 SEHNR and CDR2 FQNEAQ (reference sequence). Trimming at V came to 4 bases and at J to 4 bases, leaving 10 bases not matched to a gene. CDR3 length: 15 amino acids. CDR3 loop: CASSSDRDLIYEQYF. The CDR3 bases are TGTGCCAGCAGCTCAGACAGGGACCTTATTTACGAGCAGTACTTC.

The V gene is TRBV7-9, the J gene TRBJ2-3, with D perhaps TRBD2 (6 bases). In germline, CDR1 is SEHNR, CDR2 FQNEAQ (reference sequence). The CDR3 consists of 17 residues. Trimming took off 1 base at V and 2 bases at J, with 16 bases between the two ends. In nucleotides, the CDR3 is TGTGCCAGCAGCTTAGATTGGGCGGGGCCCAACACAGATACGCAGTATTTT. It codes for CASSLDWAGPNTDTQYF.

This clonotype occurred many times. V usage is TRBV2 and J usage is TRBJ2-5; D not certain. CDR1 and CDR2 from the germline V gene are SNHLY and FYNNEI. Trimming took off 5 bases at V and 4 bases at J, with 8 bases between the two ends. CDR3 length: 12 residues. As DNA, the CDR3 is TGTGCCAGCAGTAAGACGGTAGAGACCCAGTACTTC. Residues: CASSKTVETQYF.

This clonotype was seen many times. This sequence joins TRBV28 and TRBJ2-7, with D perhaps being TRBD1 or TRBD2 (7 bases each). CDR1 and CDR2 (germline): MDHEN, SYDVKM. The CDR3 covers 17 residues. Trimming shortened V by 3 bases and J by 3 bases, and 21 bases separated the two germline ends. CDR3 nucleotide sequence: TGTGCCAGCAGTTTTTCTCTCACGGCAGGGGGGGGCTACGAGCAGTACTTC. Residues: CASSFSLTAGGGYEQYF.

This clonotype was counted at least ten times. The chain is built from TRBV29-1 and TRBJ2-1; 15 positions match TRBD2. The germline V gene has CDR1 SQVTM and CDR2 ANQGSEA. CDR3 length: 14 amino acids. The V segment lost 8 bases and the J segment 9 bases; nucleotides outside the gene matches: 8. The CDR3 DNA is TGCAGCTCGAGGACTAGCGGGAGGGCCGGTGAGCAGTTCTTC. This gives the protein CSSRTSGRAGEQFF.

On this clonotype itself: Possible read error: a much larger clone is one base away. The genes are TRBV2 and TRBJ1-2; 12 nucleotides match TRBD1. The CDR3 length is 15 residues. Germline V gene sequence: CDR1 SNHLY, CDR2 FYNNEI. The CDR3 nucleotides read TGTGCCAGCAGTGAACAGGGACAGGGGGCCTATGGCTGCACCTTC. Amino acid sequence: CASSEQGQGAYGCTF. The variable domain in full, with the rest retrieved from reference TRBV2 and TRBJ1-2, is EPEVTQTPSHQVTQMGQEVILRCVPISNHLYFYWYRQILGQKVEFLVSFYNNEISEKSEIFDDQFSVERPDGSNFTLKIRSTKLEDSAMYFCASSEQGQGAYGCTFGSGTRLTVV.

This clonotype has more than one count but fewer than ten. V and J are TRBV12-3 or TRBV12-4 and TRBJ1-1; D gene ambiguous. Trimming removed 7 bases at V and 3 bases at J, with 12 bases between. The CDR3 is 13 amino acids. The CDR3 nucleotides read TGTGCCAGCACCCCGGGAGGTTACACTGAAGCTTTCTTT. It is translated as CASTPGGYTEAFF.

Comment on this clonotype: Being one base from a much bigger clone, this may be a read error. The CDR3 DNA is TGTGCCATCCCGGACTCGACCTACGGGCAGTACTTC. This codes for CAIPDSTYGQYF. The chain is built from TRBV19 and TRBJ2-7; D possibly corresponds to TRBD2 (5 bases). CDR1 is LNHDA and CDR2 is SQIVND in the germline V gene (reference sequence). The CDR3 spans 12 residues. Variable domain in full (rest from reference TRBV19 and TRBJ2-7): DGGITQSPKYLFRKEGQNVTLSCEQNLNHDAMYWYRQDPGQGLRLIYYSQIVNDFQKGDIAEGYSVSREKKESFPLTVTSAQKNPTAFYLCAIPDSTYGQYFGPGTRLTVT.

The chain couples TRBV5-1 to TRBJ2-5; D may be TRBD2 (5 bases). Germline CDR1 SGHRS, CDR2 YFSETQ. The CDR3 has 14 amino acids. Trimming took off 0 bases at V and 2 bases at J, with 8 bases between the two ends. CDR3 nucleotide sequence: TGCGCCAGCAGCTTGGGGCCGGGACAAGAGACCCAGTACTTC. The encoded protein is CASSLGPGQETQYF. The full variable domain, its missing parts supplied by reference TRBV5-1 and TRBJ2-5, is KAGVTQTPRYLIKTRGQQVTLSCSPISGHRSVSWYQQTPGQGLQFLFEYFSETQRNKGNFPGRFSGRQFSNSRSEMNVSTLELGDSALYLCASSLGPGQETQYFGPGTRLLVL.

There are many counts of this clonotype. This rearrangement joins TRBV27 to TRBJ2-1; D remains ambiguous. The CDR3 runs 11 residues. The ends were cut back, 8 bases at V and 14 bases at J, with 16 bases in the middle. Germline V gives CDR1 MNHEY, CDR2 SMNVEV (reference sequence). The CDR3 bases are TGTGCCAGCGGCCTCGGGTCGAGAGAGTTCTTC. It is translated as CASGLGSREFF.

This chain connects TRBV19 to TRBJ1-5; a weak D match, TRBD1 (6 bases). Trimming removed 2 bases at V and 6 bases at J, with 14 bases between. This CDR3 has 15 residues. CDR1 is LNHDA, CDR2 SQIVND, per germline (reference sequence). Here the CDR3 DNA reads TGTGCCAGTAGTATAATTGGGAGGGGGAGTCAGCCCCAGCATTTT. Protein: CASSIIGRGSQPQHF.

This chain links TRBV3-1 with TRBJ2-6; 9 nucleotides match TRBD2. V trimming: 1 base; J trimming: 3 bases; junction bases outside the gene matches: 4. The CDR3 is made up of 17 amino acids. The germline V gene encodes CDR1 LGHDT and CDR2 YNNKEL (reference sequence). CDR3 bases: TGTGCCAGCAGCCAAGGTAGCGGGAGTGGTGGGGCCAACGTCCTGACTTTC. This sequence encodes CASSQGSGSGGANVLTF. The full variable domain, in which reference TRBV3-1 and TRBJ2-6 provide the parts outside the CDR3, is DTAVSQTPKYLVTQMGNDKSIKCEQNLGHDTMYWYKQDSKKFLKIMFSYNNKELIINETVPNRFSPKSPDKAHLNLHINSLELGDSAVYFCASSQGSGSGGANVLTFGAGSRLTVL.

Comment on this clonotype: Mismatch with germline at one junction end may stem from a read error. V is TRBV6-1 and J is TRBJ2-7, with 9 bases that match TRBD2. Germline CDR1 reads MNHNS; CDR2 reads SASEGT. CDR3 length equals 15 residues. CDR3 sequence (DNA): TGTGCCAGCAGTGAAGGTCTAGCGGGGAGCTACGAGCAGTGCTTC. Encoded protein: CASSEGLAGSYEQCF.

This clonotype was picked up a small number of times. The rearrangement joins TRBV2 to TRBJ1-2; maybe TRBD1 (6 bases). Trimming removed 4 bases from V and 5 bases from J, with 14 bases in between. Germline CDR1 SNHLY, CDR2 FYNNEI. The CDR3 has 14 amino acids. The CDR3 DNA reads as TGTGCCAGCAGTGCGGGCAGGGGACGGTATGGCTACACCTTC. Its protein is CASSAGRGRYGYTF.

CDR3 DNA: TGTGCCAGTAGCCCGGACAGGGTGGTTGGCTACACCTTC. This sequence encodes CASSPDRVVGYTF. The J gene is TRBJ1-2, the V gene TRBV19; 8 bases match TRBD1. Germline lookup yields CDR1 LNHDA and CDR2 SQIVND (reference sequence). Trimming removed 6 bases from V and 7 bases from J; junction bases left unmatched: 7. The CDR3 extends over 13 amino acids. The variable domain in full, with the rest retrieved from reference TRBV19 and TRBJ1-2, is DGGITQSPKYLFRKEGQNVTLSCEQNLNHDAMYWYRQDPGQGLRLIYYSQIVNDFQKGDIAEGYSVSREKKESFPLTVTSAQKNPTAFYLCASSPDRVVGYTFGSGTRLTVV.

V is TRBV5-8 and J is TRBJ2-1, with 11 bases fitting TRBD2. The junction had 5 bases not matched to a gene; V was cut back by 4 bases and J by 5 bases. Germline V gives CDR1 SGHTS, CDR2 YDEGEE. The CDR3 has 15 amino acids. The CDR3 DNA reads TGTGCCAGCAGCACGGGACTAGCGGACGACAATGAGCAGTTCTTC. Amino acids: CASSTGLADDNEQFF.

This clonotype has more than one count but fewer than ten. V gene TRBV4-1 combines with J gene TRBJ2-1; D could derive from TRBD1 or TRBD2 (8 bases each). The CDR3 contains 17 residues. Germline CDR1 and CDR2: MGHRA and YSYEKL. V was clipped by 4 bases and J by 3 bases, with 19 bases between them. This chain's CDR3 is CASSPGRGGQVYNEQFF. The DNA for the CDR3 is TGCGCCAGCAGCCCCGGTCGGGGGGGACAGGTCTACAATGAGCAGTTCTTC.

The chain joins TRBV24-1 to TRBJ2-3, with 7 bases aligning to TRBD2. There are 15 residues in the CDR3. J was trimmed by 4 bases and V by 2 bases; bases with no gene match: 5. CDR1 KGHDR and CDR2 SFDVKD come from the germline V gene. CDR3 in amino acids: CATSDSRTSPDTQYF. CDR3 coding DNA: TGTGCCACCAGTGATTCCCGGACTAGTCCAGATACGCAGTATTTT.

Worth noting for this clonotype: One end of the junction fails to match germline, which may point to a read error. The V call is TRBV6-1, the J call TRBJ2-2; TRBD2 matches 8 bases. Per the germline V gene, CDR1 is MNHNS and CDR2 is SASEGT. The CDR3 runs to 15 residues. CDR3 nucleotide sequence: TGTGCCACCTCTCTCCCGGGGGGGAACGCCGGGGAGCTGTTTTTT. This gives the protein CATSLPGGNAGELFF.

The genes are TRBV18 and TRBJ1-1; D is unresolved. Looked up from germline, CDR1 is KGHSH and CDR2 is LQKENI. Trimming stripped 1 base from V and 5 bases from J, with 11 bases between. CDR3 length equals 14 residues. The CDR3, as DNA: TGTGCCAGCTCACCACAGGAGGGCGCGACTGAAGCTTTCTTT. Protein: CASSPQEGATEAFF.

This clonotype has ten or more counts. V and J are TRBV5-1 and TRBJ2-7; 8 bases fit TRBD2. V lost 4 bases and J lost 4; bases outside the gene matches: 4. CDR3 length: 13 amino acids. The V gene's germline CDR1 is SGHRS and CDR2 YFSETQ. The CDR3 coding sequence is TGCGCCAGCAGCAAAGGACTAGCATACGAGCAGTACTTC. It is translated as CASSKGLAYEQYF.

The chain combines TRBV6-1 with TRBJ2-1; 8 bases fit TRBD1. The CDR3 sequence is 14 residues long. Trimming cost V 6 bases and J 6 bases; bases outside gene matches: 7. Germline V gene data show CDR1 as MNHNS and CDR2 as SASEGT. CDR3 in amino acids: CASSKDRVFNEQFF. The CDR3 DNA sequence: TGTGCCAGCAGCAAGGACAGGGTATTCAATGAGCAGTTCTTC.

V is TRBV30 and J is TRBJ1-2, with D perhaps TRBD1 (6 bases). Trimming removed 5 bases at V and 4 bases at J, with 26 bases between. The CDR3 runs 17 residues. Germline V lookup: CDR1 GTSNPN, CDR2 SVGIG (reference sequence). The DNA of the CDR3 is TGTGCCTGGGGGGCTGGACAGAGACGGTTAAGGGGCTATGGCTACACCTTC. Residues: CAWGAGQRRLRGYGYTF.

This clonotype has a count of ten or more. The chain is built from TRBV28 and TRBJ2-1; 8 positions match TRBD2. CDR1 and CDR2 from the germline V gene are MDHEN and SYDVKM. V lost 5 bases, J lost 7 bases, and 13 bases stayed unmatched. This CDR3 is built from 16 residues. CDR3 DNA: TGTGCCAGCAGTCGATCTGGGGGCGGGAGGAGTAATGAGCAGTTCTTC. Translated, it gives CASSRSGGGRSNEQFF.

This clonotype came up a few times. The genes are TRBV29-1 and TRBJ2-2; TRBD2 aligns across 10 bases. V dropped 7 bases and J dropped 2; count of bases not matched to a gene: 4. Per germline, CDR1 SQVTM and CDR2 ANQGSEA. This CDR3 has 14 residues. The CDR3 is CSAGLAANTGELFF. DNA of the CDR3: TGCAGCGCTGGACTAGCGGCTAACACCGGGGAGCTGTTTTTT.